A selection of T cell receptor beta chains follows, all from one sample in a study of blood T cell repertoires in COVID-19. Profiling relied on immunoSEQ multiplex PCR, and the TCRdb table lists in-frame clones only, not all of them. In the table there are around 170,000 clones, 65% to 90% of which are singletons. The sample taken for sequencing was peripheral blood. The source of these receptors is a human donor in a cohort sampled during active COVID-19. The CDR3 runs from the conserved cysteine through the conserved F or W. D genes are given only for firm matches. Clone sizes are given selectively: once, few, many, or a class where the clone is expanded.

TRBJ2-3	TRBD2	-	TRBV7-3	CASSTGSGRGDTQYF	TGTGCCAGCAGCACGGGTAGCGGGAGAGGGGATACGCAGTATTTT
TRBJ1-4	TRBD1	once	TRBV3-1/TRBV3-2	CASSGTGGYREKLFF	TGTGCCAGCTCCGGGACAGGGGGCTATCGGGAAAAACTGTTTTTT
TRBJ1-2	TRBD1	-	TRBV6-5	CASSYGQGVLGGYTF	TGTGCCAGCAGTTACGGACAGGGCGTGTTGGGTGGCTACACCTTC
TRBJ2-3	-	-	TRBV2	CASSERRASTDTQYF	TGTGCCAGCAGTGAACGGCGGGCTAGCACAGATACGCAGTATTTT
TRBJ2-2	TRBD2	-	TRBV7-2	CASSLASGGAGGELFF	TGTGCCAGCAGCTTGGCTAGCGGGGGGGCAGGCGGGGAGCTGTTTTTT
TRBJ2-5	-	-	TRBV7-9	CASSLVGAETQYF	TGTGCCAGCAGCTTGGTAGGGGCGGAGACCCAGTACTTC
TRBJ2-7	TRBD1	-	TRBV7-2	CASSLLPDRVSEQYF	TGTGCCAGCAGCTTATTGCCCGACAGGGTCTCCGAGCAGTACTTC
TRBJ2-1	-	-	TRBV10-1	CASSESVRAPYNEQFF	TGCGCCAGCAGTGAGTCTGTGAGGGCCCCCTACAATGAGCAGTTCTTC
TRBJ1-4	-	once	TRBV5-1	CASSPWEVTGDEKLFF	TGCGCCAGCAGCCCTTGGGAGGTTACTGGGGATGAAAAACTGTTTTTT
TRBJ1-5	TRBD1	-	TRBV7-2	CASSPHQGVRQPQHF	TGTGCCAGCAGCCCCCATCAGGGGGTTCGTCAGCCCCAGCATTTT
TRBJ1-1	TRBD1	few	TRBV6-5	CASRDREAFF	TGTGCCAGCAGGGACAGGGAAGCTTTCTTT
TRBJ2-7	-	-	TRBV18	CASSSRSSYEQYF	TGTGCCAGCTCCTCTCGGAGCTCCTACGAGCAGTACTTC
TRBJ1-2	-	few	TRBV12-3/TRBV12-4	CASSLKSDYGYTF	TGTGCCAGCAGTTTGAAGTCAGACTATGGCTACACCTTC
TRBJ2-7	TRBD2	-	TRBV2	CASSDGLADYYEQYF	TGTGCCAGCAGTGACGGACTAGCGGATTACTACGAGCAGTACTTC
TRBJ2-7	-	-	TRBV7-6	CASSLAQGSGYEQYF	TGTGCCAGCAGCTTAGCACAGGGTTCAGGCTACGAGCAGTACTTC
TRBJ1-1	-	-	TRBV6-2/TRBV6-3	CASSRMRNTEAFF	TGTGCCAGCAGCCGCATGAGGAACACTGAAGCTTTCTTT
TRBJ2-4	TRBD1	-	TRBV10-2	CASIKDRFGIQYF	TGCGCCAGCATCAAGGACAGGTTTGGCATTCAGTACTTC
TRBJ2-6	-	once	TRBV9	CASSVAGARANVLTF	TGTGCCAGCAGCGTAGCAGGGGCTAGGGCCAACGTCCTGACTTTC
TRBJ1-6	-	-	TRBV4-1	CASSQDLGGNSPLHF	TGCGCCAGCAGCCAAGATCTCGGGGGAAATTCACCCCTCCACTTT
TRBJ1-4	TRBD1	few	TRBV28	CASSGTGGEKLFF	TGTGCCAGCAGCGGGACAGGGGGTGAAAAACTGTTTTTT
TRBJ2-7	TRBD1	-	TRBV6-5	CASSYAPDRIPYEQYF	TGTGCCAGCAGTTACGCACCGGACAGGATACCCTACGAGCAGTACTTC
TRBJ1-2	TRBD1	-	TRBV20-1	CSAAGGYGYTF	TGCAGTGCTGCAGGGGGCTATGGCTACACCTTC
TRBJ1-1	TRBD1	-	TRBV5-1	CASSTGTGNSLNTEAFF	TGCGCCAGCAGCACCGGGACAGGGAACAGTCTGAACACTGAAGCTTTCTTT
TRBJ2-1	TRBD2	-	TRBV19	CASSIRPGLAGGNEQFF	TGTGCCAGTAGTATCCGACCGGGACTAGCGGGAGGGAATGAGCAGTTCTTC
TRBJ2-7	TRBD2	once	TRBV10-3	CAISSPGTSSYGQYF	TGTGCCATCAGTTCCCCCGGGACTAGCTCCTACGGGCAGTACTTC
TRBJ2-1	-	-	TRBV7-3	CASSKREYNEQFF	TGTGCCAGCAGCAAGAGGGAGTACAATGAGCAGTTCTTC
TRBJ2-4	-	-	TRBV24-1	CATSDPNSGIQYF	TGTGCCACCAGTGACCCCAACTCGGGGATTCAGTACTTC
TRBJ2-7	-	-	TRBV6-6	CASSYLESYEQYF	TGTGCCAGCAGTTACCTTGAGAGCTACGAGCAGTACTTC
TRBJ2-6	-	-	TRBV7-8	CASSLVGNSLSGANVLTF	TGTGCCAGCAGCTTAGTTGGTAACAGTCTCTCTGGGGCCAACGTCCTGACTTTC
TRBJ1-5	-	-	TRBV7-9	CASSLSLDTISYSNQPQHF	TGTGCCAGCAGCTTATCATTAGACACCATTTCCTATAGCAATCAGCCCCAGCATTTT
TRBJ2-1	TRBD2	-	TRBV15	CATSRDRTSGSNEQFF	TGTGCCACCAGCAGAGATCGGACTAGCGGGAGTAATGAGCAGTTCTTC
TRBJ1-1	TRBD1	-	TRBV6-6	CASRVPGQGSAFF	TGTGCCAGCAGAGTACCGGGACAGGGCTCAGCTTTCTTT
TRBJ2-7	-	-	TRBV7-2	CASSLAGQGSYEQYF	TGTGCCAGCAGCTTAGCCGGTCAGGGCTCCTACGAGCAGTACTTC
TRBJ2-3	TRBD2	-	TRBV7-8	CASSLPLAGGGADTQYF	TGTGCCAGCAGCTTGCCCCTAGCGGGGGGTGGGGCAGATACGCAGTATTTT
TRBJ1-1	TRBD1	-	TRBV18	CASSPLTGGTEAFF	TGTGCCAGCTCACCCCTGACAGGGGGCACTGAAGCTTTCTTT
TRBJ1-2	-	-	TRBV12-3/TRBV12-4	CASSPGIIYGYTF	TGTGCCAGCAGTCCAGGGATCATCTATGGCTACACCTTC
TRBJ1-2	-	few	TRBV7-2	CASSLGGLRRGYTF	TGTGCCAGCAGCTTAGGTGGACTACGAAGAGGCTACACCTTC
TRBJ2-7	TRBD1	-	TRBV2	CASTVTDRRHEQYF	TGTGCCAGCACCGTGACGGACAGGAGGCACGAGCAGTACTTC
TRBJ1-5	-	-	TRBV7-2	CASRPPGESNQPQHF	TGTGCCAGCAGACCCCCGGGGGAGTCCAATCAGCCCCAGCATTTT
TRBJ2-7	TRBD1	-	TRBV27	CASSFIGGGYEQYF	TGTGCCAGCAGTTTTATAGGGGGCGGATACGAGCAGTACTTC
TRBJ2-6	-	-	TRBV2	CASTGPTSLSGANVLTF	TGTGCCAGCACAGGCCCTACTTCCCTCTCTGGGGCCAACGTCCTGACTTTC
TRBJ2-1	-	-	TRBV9	CASSSSNEQFF	TGTGCCAGCAGCTCTAGCAATGAGCAGTTCTTC